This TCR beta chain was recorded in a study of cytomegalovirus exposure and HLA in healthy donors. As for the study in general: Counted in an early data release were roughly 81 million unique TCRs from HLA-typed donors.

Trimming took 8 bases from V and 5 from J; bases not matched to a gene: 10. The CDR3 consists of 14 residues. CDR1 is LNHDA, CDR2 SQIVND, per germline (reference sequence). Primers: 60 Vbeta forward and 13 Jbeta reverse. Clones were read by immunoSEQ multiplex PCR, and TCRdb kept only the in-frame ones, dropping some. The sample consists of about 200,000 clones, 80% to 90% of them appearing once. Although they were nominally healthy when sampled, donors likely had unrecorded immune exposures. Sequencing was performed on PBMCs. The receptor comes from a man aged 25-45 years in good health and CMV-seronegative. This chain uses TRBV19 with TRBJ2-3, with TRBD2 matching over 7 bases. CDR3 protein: CASRLAYLEDTQYF. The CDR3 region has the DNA TGTGCCAGTCGACTAGCCTACTTGGAAGATACGCAGTATTTT.